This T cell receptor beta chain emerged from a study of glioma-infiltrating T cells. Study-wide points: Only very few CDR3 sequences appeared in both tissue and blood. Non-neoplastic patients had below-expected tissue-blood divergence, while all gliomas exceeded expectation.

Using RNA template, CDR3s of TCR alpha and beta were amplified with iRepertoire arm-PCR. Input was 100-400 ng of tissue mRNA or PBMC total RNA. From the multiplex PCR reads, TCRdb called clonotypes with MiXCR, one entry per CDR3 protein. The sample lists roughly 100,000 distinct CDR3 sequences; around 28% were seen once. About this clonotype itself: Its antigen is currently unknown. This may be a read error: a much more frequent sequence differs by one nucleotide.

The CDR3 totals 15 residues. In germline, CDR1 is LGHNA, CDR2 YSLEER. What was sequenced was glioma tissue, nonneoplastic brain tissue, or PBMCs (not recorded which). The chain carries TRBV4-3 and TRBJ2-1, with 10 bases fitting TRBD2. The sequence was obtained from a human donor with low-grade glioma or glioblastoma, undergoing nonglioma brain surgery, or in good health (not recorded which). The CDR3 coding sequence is TGCGCCAGCAGCCATTTTAGCGGGGGGTACAATAAGCAGTTCTTC. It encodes CASSHFSGGYNKQFF.